The rows below give T cell receptor beta chains drawn from one sample of a study of immune cell composition in non-small cell lung cancer. Clones were sequenced by immunoSEQ multiplex PCR, and TCRdb holds only the in-frame ones, with some missing. The table records 4,000 to 6,000 clones, 72% of them present only once. Sequenced sample: non-adjacent lung tissue. The receptors come from a human donor with non-small cell lung cancer. Both conserved end residues are part of each CDR3. A row's size may be missing; if present it is once, few, many or a size class.

V gene	J gene	clone size	CDR3 protein
TRBV5-6	TRBJ1-1	few	CASSGQGDTEAFF
TRBV4-2	TRBJ1-4	few	CASSQEEGGGEKLFF
TRBV5-1	TRBJ2-7	-	CASSAGQSRSYEQYF
TRBV2	TRBJ2-3	-	CASSGTSGRDTQYF
TRBV11-2	TRBJ1-2	once	CASSYSGDYGYTF
TRBV7-2	TRBJ1-4	-	CASSLDQGAYEKLFF
TRBV14	TRBJ2-7	-	CASSLGLLNEQYF
TRBV9	TRBJ2-3	-	CASSAAGTPTDTQYF
TRBV7-9	TRBJ2-1	once	CASSLALALEQFF
TRBV6-1	TRBJ1-4	-	CASSESRGTNEKLFF
TRBV7-9	TRBJ2-7	-	CASSDTGTGNYEQYF
TRBV7-3	TRBJ2-1	-	CASSPDSNTHNEQFF
TRBV5-1	TRBJ2-6	few	CASTRGRAGANVLTF
TRBV4-2	TRBJ1-6	-	CASSQDLQGYSPLHF
TRBV30	TRBJ2-3	-	CAWAVRDTQYF
TRBV18	TRBJ1-1	-	CASSPTQGGSEAFF
TRBV11-3	TRBJ2-7	-	CASSSPRGDYEQYF
TRBV10-3	TRBJ1-1	few	CAISGGQGTTNTEAFF
TRBV6-5	TRBJ1-1	-	CASTHRGWGTEAFF
TRBV10-2	TRBJ1-1	large	CASSEAGTEAFF
TRBV18	TRBJ2-3	once	CASSPKVISGLADTQYF
TRBV28	TRBJ2-7	-	CASSTSPGTGVHEQYF
TRBV7-2	TRBJ1-2	-	CASRRQGAEYGYTF
TRBV6-1	TRBJ2-7	-	CASSLDKYYEQYF
TRBV9	TRBJ2-7	-	CASSVGGRSYEQYF
TRBV7-6	TRBJ2-3	-	CASSLTGVGADTQYF
TRBV28	TRBJ1-4	-	CASSLSGDDEKLFF
TRBV5-6	TRBJ2-1	-	CASSLTRKTLIDEQFF
TRBV14	TRBJ2-5	once	CASSKDRSGETQYF
TRBV5-4	TRBJ2-5	few	CASSQGQDRGETQYF
TRBV5-1	TRBJ2-5	-	CASSLSGVQETQYF
TRBV7-2	TRBJ2-3	-	CASSLYTDTQYF
TRBV7-9	TRBJ2-5	-	CASSLGIAGAQETQYF
TRBV5-1	TRBJ2-1	-	CASSLELRGAGEDEQFF
TRBV9	TRBJ2-3	-	CASSVSASASTDTQYF
TRBV5-8	TRBJ2-3	-	CASSTGGSTDTQYF
TRBV11-3	TRBJ2-1	medium-sized	CASSSVQGGVGNEQFF
TRBV7-3	TRBJ2-3	-	CASSLIGTREDTQYF
TRBV10-3	TRBJ1-6	-	CAISGKQVGYSSYNSPLHF
TRBV25-1	TRBJ1-1	-	CASSATGGATEAFF
TRBV6-4	TRBJ2-5	-	CASSDRVGETQYF
TRBV7-9	TRBJ1-3	once	CASSSDSGNTIYF
TRBV18	TRBJ2-1	-	CASSVANEQFF
TRBV4-2	TRBJ1-2	-	CASSRGGETGYHYGYTF
TRBV5-4	TRBJ2-6	-	CASSARQGALSGANVLTF
TRBV5-1	TRBJ2-7	-	CASSLVAGPYEQYF
TRBV7-2	TRBJ1-1	few	CASRSPHSTEAFF
TRBV4-3	TRBJ2-1	-	CASSQFVTYNEQFF
TRBV9	TRBJ2-5	once	CASSPRGGERLNSETQYF
TRBV28	TRBJ2-3	once	CASSLWTSGSTDTQYF
TRBV6-5	TRBJ1-6	-	CASRNRQGSSPLHF
TRBV7-3	TRBJ1-6	-	CASSLAATGGGSPLHF
TRBV20-1	TRBJ2-7	-	CSASPNYEQYF
TRBV5-5	TRBJ1-5	-	CASSLVPPPGGAQHF
TRBV5-5	TRBJ2-7	medium-sized	CASSSPQGLLTSYEQYF